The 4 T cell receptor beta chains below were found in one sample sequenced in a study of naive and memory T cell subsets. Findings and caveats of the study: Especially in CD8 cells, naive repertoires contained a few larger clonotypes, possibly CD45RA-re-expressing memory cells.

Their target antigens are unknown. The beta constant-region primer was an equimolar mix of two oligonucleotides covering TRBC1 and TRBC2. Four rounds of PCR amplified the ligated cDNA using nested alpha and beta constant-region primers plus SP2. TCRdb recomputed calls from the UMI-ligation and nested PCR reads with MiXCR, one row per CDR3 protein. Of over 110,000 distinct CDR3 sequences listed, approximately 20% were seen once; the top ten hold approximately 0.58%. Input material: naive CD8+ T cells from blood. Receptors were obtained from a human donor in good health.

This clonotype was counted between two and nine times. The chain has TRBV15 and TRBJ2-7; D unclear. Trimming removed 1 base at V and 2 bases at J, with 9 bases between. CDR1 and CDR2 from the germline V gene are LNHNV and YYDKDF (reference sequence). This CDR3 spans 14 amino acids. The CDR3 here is CATSRVADTYEQYF. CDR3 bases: TGTGCCACCAGCAGAGTCGCGGATACCTACGAGCAGTACTTC.

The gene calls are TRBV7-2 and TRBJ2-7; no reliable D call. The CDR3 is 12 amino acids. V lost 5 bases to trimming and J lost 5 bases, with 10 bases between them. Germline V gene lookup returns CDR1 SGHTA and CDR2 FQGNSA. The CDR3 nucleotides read TGTGCCAGCAGCCTATATGGGGACGAGCAGTACTTC. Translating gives CASSLYGDEQYF.

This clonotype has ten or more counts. The CDR3, as DNA: TGTGCCATCAGTGGAAGAGCGGGGGGAAGCTCCTACGAGCAGTACTTC. Translated, it gives CAISGRAGGSSYEQYF. The chain employs TRBV10-3 and TRBJ2-7, with 9 positions matching TRBD2. The germline V gene encodes CDR1 ENHRY and CDR2 SYGVKD. The trim removed 4 bases at V and 0 bases at J, leaving 7 bases unmatched. There are 16 residues in the CDR3.

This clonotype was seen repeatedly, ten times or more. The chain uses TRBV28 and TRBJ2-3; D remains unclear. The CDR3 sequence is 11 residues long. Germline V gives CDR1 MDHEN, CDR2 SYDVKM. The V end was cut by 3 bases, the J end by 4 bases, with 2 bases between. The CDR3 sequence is CASSFADTQYF. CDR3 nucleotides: TGTGCCAGCAGTTTTGCAGATACGCAGTATTTT.